These 30 T cell receptor beta chains were all obtained from the same sample, sequenced in a study of spatial heterogeneity in lung cancer. Study results and limitations: In tumors, expanded intratumoral alpha and beta TCR counts tracked mutation counts.

For these receptors, no antigen is known. TCRdb recomputed calls from the 5' RACE reads with MiXCR, one row per CDR3 protein. The table lists 3,200 or so distinct CDR3 sequences, around 12% of them singletons, with roughly 8.1% in the top ten. Time point: sample taken at primary tumor resection. The input for sequencing was lung tumor tissue, taken at surgery. These receptors were taken from a male donor with early-stage non-small cell lung cancer.

This clonotype was observed a handful of times. The chain employs TRBV20-1 and TRBJ2-7; maybe TRBD2 (6 bases). The germline CDR1 and CDR2 sequences are DFQATT and SNEGSKA (reference sequence). Between the trimmed V and J ends, which lost 3 bases and 0 bases, there was a span of 18 bases. This CDR3 has 16 residues. The CDR3 reads CSASREGGRPSYEQYF. Here the CDR3 DNA reads TGCAGTGCTAGCCGAGAGGGTGGGAGGCCCTCCTACGAGCAGTACTTC.

This clonotype was detected only a few times. V gene TRBV5-1 combines with J gene TRBJ2-5; maybe TRBD1 (6 bases). Trimming shortened V by 7 bases and J by 1 base, and 14 bases separated the two germline ends. CDR3 length: 14 amino acids. Germline values: CDR1 SGHRS, CDR2 YFSETQ. CDR3 DNA: TGCGCCAGCTGGATCGGACAGTTCCAAGAGACCCAGTACTTC. As protein: CASWIGQFQETQYF. Full variable domain (rest looked up from reference TRBV5-1 and TRBJ2-5): KAGVTQTPRYLIKTRGQQVTLSCSPISGHRSVSWYQQTPGQGLQFLFEYFSETQRNKGNFPGRFSGRQFSNSRSEMNVSTLELGDSALYLCASWIGQFQETQYFGPGTRLLVL.

This clonotype counts as medium-sized. The J gene is TRBJ2-5, the V gene TRBV9, with D possibly TRBD1 on 6 matching bases. The CDR3 extends over 14 amino acids. Germline V lookup: CDR1 SGDLS, CDR2 YYNGEE. The V end lost 4 bases, the J end lost 2 bases, and 12 bases lay between the germline ends. The CDR3 nucleotides are TGTGCCAGCAGCACCTCAGGGACACAAGAGACCCAGTACTTC. Translation: CASSTSGTQETQYF.

This clonotype is medium-sized within its sample. The chain combines TRBV5-1 with TRBJ2-1; D might be TRBD1 (6 bases). V was pared by 2 bases and J by 9 bases, with 12 bases between. CDR3 length: 13 amino acids. Germline CDR1 SGHRS, CDR2 YFSETQ. The CDR3, as DNA: TGCGCCAGCAGCTTTACAGGGAGCGGTGAGCAGTTCTTC. It translates to CASSFTGSGEQFF. Full variable domain (missing parts from reference TRBV5-1 and TRBJ2-1): KAGVTQTPRYLIKTRGQQVTLSCSPISGHRSVSWYQQTPGQGLQFLFEYFSETQRNKGNFPGRFSGRQFSNSRSEMNVSTLELGDSALYLCASSFTGSGEQFFGPGTRLTVL.

The rearrangement joins TRBV7-9 to TRBJ1-6; D remains ambiguous. The length of the CDR3 is 14 residues. Germline assignment: CDR1 SEHNR and CDR2 FQNEAQ (reference sequence). CDR3 DNA: TGTGCGGTGGAGGGCGAGTCTGGAAGATCACCCCTCCACTTT. Translated, it gives CAVEGESGRSPLHF.

This clonotype is labeled as medium-sized. The chain is built from TRBV6-5 and TRBJ1-1; D gene ambiguous. With 7 bases removed from V and 3 bases from J, the gap between germline ends came to 15 bases. The CDR3 contains 14 residues. CDR1 is MNHEY and CDR2 is SVGAGI in the germline V gene. CDR3 amino acids: CASTPRRIYTEAFF. The DNA of the CDR3 is TGTGCCAGCACCCCCCGGCGGATTTACACTGAAGCTTTCTTT.

Sample share makes this clonotype medium-sized (0.01 to 0.1%). This chain joins TRBV6-2 or TRBV6-3 and TRBJ1-5; TRBD1 might be the D (6 bases). Per germline, CDR1 MNHEY and CDR2 SVGEGT. Trimming took off 6 bases at V and 2 bases at J, with 14 bases between the two ends. There are 15 residues in the CDR3. CDR3 amino acids: CASRTRGAGNQPQHF. The CDR3 nucleotides are TGTGCCAGCAGGACCAGGGGTGCCGGCAATCAGCCCCAGCATTTT.

In its sample, this clonotype is medium-sized. The J gene is TRBJ2-1, the V gene TRBV18, with D unclear. Looked up from germline, CDR1 is KGHSH and CDR2 is LQKENI. This CDR3 contains 14 residues. Deletions cut 2 bases from V and 7 bases from J, with 12 bases between. CDR3 bases: TGTGCCAGCTCACCAAATTGGGAAGGGAATGAGCAGTTCTTC. Amino acids: CASSPNWEGNEQFF. Full variable domain (rest looked up from reference TRBV18 and TRBJ2-1): NAGVMQNPRHLVRRRGQEARLRCSPMKGHSHVYWYRQLPEEGLKFMVYLQKENIIDESGMPKERFSAEFPKEGPSILRIQQVVRGDSAAYFCASSPNWEGNEQFFGPGTRLTVL.

By its share, this clonotype is medium-sized. V gene TRBV28 combines with J gene TRBJ2-1; 9 bases match TRBD1. The CDR3 totals 15 residues. Trimming removed 6 bases from V and 6 bases from J; junction bases left unmatched: 9. Germline assignment: CDR1 MDHEN and CDR2 SYDVKM. The CDR3: CASSAPGQGRNEQFF. CDR3 DNA sequence: TGTGCCAGCAGCGCCCCGGGACAGGGCCGCAATGAGCAGTTCTTC.

This clonotype came up a few times. The genes are TRBV6-5 and TRBJ2-7, with a weak D call TRBD1 (6 bases). The CDR3 extends over 14 amino acids. In germline, CDR1 is MNHEY, CDR2 SVGAGI. V lost 8 bases, J lost 0 bases, and 14 bases lay in between. This chain's CDR3 is CASQGTLSSYEQYF. The CDR3 DNA follows: TGTGCCAGCCAGGGGACGCTGAGCTCCTACGAGCAGTACTTC.

Ten or more counts support this clonotype. V is TRBV11-3 and J is TRBJ2-7, with TRBD1 matching 9 bases. V gave up 2 bases and J gave up 6 bases; unmatched junction bases: 5. This CDR3 contains 14 residues. Germline values: CDR1 SGHNT, CDR2 YENEEA. The CDR3 region has the DNA TGTGCCAGCAGCTTAAAGGACAGGGGAGGCGAGCAGTACTTC. Protein sequence: CASSLKDRGGEQYF.

By sample share, this clonotype is medium-sized. The V and J genes are TRBV29-1 and TRBJ2-2, with 7 positions matching TRBD2. Germline lookup yields CDR1 SQVTM and CDR2 ANQGSEA. This CDR3 is 12 amino acids long. In DNA form, the CDR3 reads TGCAGTTGGCGGGGGACCACCGGGGAGCTGTTTTTT. Translating it yields CSWRGTTGELFF.

This clonotype was counted only a few times. The chain combines TRBV30 with TRBJ2-7; possible D gene TRBD1, 5 bases. Trimming took 0 bases from V and 6 from J, leaving 9 bases between them. The V gene's germline CDR1 is GTSNPN and CDR2 SVGIG (reference sequence). The CDR3 runs to 12 residues. The CDR3, as DNA: TGTGCCTGGAGTGTATTGGGGCGCGAGCAGTACTTC. Protein sequence: CAWSVLGREQYF.

By sample fraction, this clonotype is medium-sized. The junction departs from the called germline gene at one end, perhaps through a read error. V gene TRBV28 combines with J gene TRBJ1-3; no reliable D call. This CDR3 contains 17 residues. Per the germline V gene, CDR1 is MDHEN and CDR2 is SYDVKM. The chain's CDR3 is CASSLSTRLGSENTIYF. The CDR3 region has the DNA TGTGCCAGCAGTCTTTCGACCAGGCTTGGGTCTGAAAACACCATATATTTT.

This clonotype is medium-sized by share. The chain couples TRBV20-1 to TRBJ2-1, with D possibly TRBD1 on 5 matching bases. The CDR3 length is 15 residues. With 0 bases removed from V and 2 bases from J, the gap between germline ends came to 11 bases. Germline V lookup: CDR1 DFQATT, CDR2 SNEGSKA (reference sequence). The CDR3 sequence: CSARDRQTTYNEQFF. DNA of the CDR3: TGCAGTGCTAGAGATCGACAGACCACCTACAATGAGCAGTTCTTC.

The CDR3 sequence: CASSIAGLSYEQYF. The CDR3 DNA sequence: TGTGCCAGTAGTATAGCAGGGTTGTCCTACGAGCAGTACTTC. The chain links TRBV19 to TRBJ2-7; D is perhaps TRBD1 (5 bases). The CDR3 totals 14 residues. V dropped 1 base and J dropped 1 base, with 8 bases sitting between them. In germline, CDR1 is LNHDA, CDR2 SQIVND (reference sequence).

V and J are TRBV29-1 and TRBJ2-7, with D uncertain. Per the germline V gene, CDR1 is SQVTM and CDR2 is ANQGSEA. V was trimmed by 0 bases and J by 5 bases, leaving 5 bases between them. This CDR3 comprises 11 residues. The CDR3 sequence is CSVEDLHEQYF. The DNA of the CDR3 is TGCAGCGTTGAAGATCTTCACGAGCAGTACTTC.

This clonotype was seen more than once but under ten times. This chain uses TRBV7-9 with TRBJ2-3, with 8 bases aligning to TRBD1. CDR3 length: 13 amino acids. After removal of 9 bases from V and 5 bases from J, the junction contained 7 bases not matched to a gene. CDR1 and CDR2 (germline): SEHNR, FQNEAQ (reference sequence). CDR3 coding DNA: TGTGCCAGAAGTGGACAGGGCGTAGATACGCAGTATTTT. Protein product: CARSGQGVDTQYF.

By proportion, this clonotype is medium-sized (0.01 to 0.1%). The chain recombines TRBV27 with TRBJ1-2; tentatively, D is TRBD1 (5 bases). The V end lost 7 bases, the J end lost 4 bases, and 10 bases lay between the germline ends. Germline-derived CDR1 and CDR2 are MNHEY and SMNVEV (reference sequence). The CDR3 totals 12 residues. The CDR3 loop is CASKGQLYGYTF. CDR3 DNA: TGTGCCAGCAAGGGGCAGCTCTATGGCTACACCTTC.

Relative to its sample, this clonotype is medium-sized. This chain links TRBV9 with TRBJ2-5; D possibly corresponds to TRBD1 (5 bases). V was trimmed by 2 bases and J by 5 bases, leaving 10 bases between them. This CDR3 has 13 amino acids. Germline V gives CDR1 SGDLS, CDR2 YYNGEE. DNA of the CDR3: TGTGCCAGCAGCGTCGACAGATGGGAGACCCAGTACTTC. Translating it yields CASSVDRWETQYF.

By sample fraction, this clonotype is medium-sized. The chain is built from TRBV14 and TRBJ2-3, with 11 bases that match TRBD2. CDR1 is SGHDN and CDR2 is FVKESK in the germline V gene. The CDR3 loop spans 18 amino acids. V was clipped by 0 bases and J by 2 bases; unmatched bases: 7. The CDR3 DNA reads as TGTGCCAGCAGCCAAGATAAACTAGCGGGGGACCACACAGATACGCAGTATTTT. This encodes CASSQDKLAGDHTDTQYF.

This clonotype was observed at least ten times. The chain links TRBV5-4 to TRBJ1-1; TRBD1 matches 10 bases. CDR1 is SGHNT, CDR2 YYREEE, per germline (reference sequence). The V gene end was trimmed by 1 base and the J gene end by 10 bases; junction bases not matched to a gene: 4. The CDR3 loop spans 13 amino acids. The CDR3 region has the DNA TGTGCCAGCAGCTTGAGGGGGGACAGGGGAGCTTTCTTT. Translated: CASSLRGDRGAFF.

This clonotype has just a few counts. The J gene is TRBJ2-2, the V gene TRBV4-2; TRBD2 matches at 10 bases. The CDR3 runs 16 residues. Germline CDR1 and CDR2: LGHNA and YNFKEQ. V trimming: 4 bases; J trimming: 8 bases; junction bases outside the gene matches: 10. CDR3 protein: CASSLSGRALAGELFF. The CDR3 DNA reads as TGTGCCAGCAGCCTGAGCGGGAGGGCACTTGCTGGGGAGCTGTTTTTT.

V usage is TRBV20-1 and J usage is TRBJ1-4; 12 positions match TRBD1. There are 14 residues in the CDR3. Germline CDR1 and CDR2: DFQATT and SNEGSKA (reference sequence). With 5 bases clipped from V and 7 bases from J, the junction kept 5 bases outside the gene matches. The CDR3 DNA follows: TGCAGTGCTCGAGGGACAGGGGGCTTTGAAAAACTGTTTTTT. It translates to CSARGTGGFEKLFF.

This clonotype came up many times. The V call is TRBV2, the J call TRBJ2-6; 7 bases are shared with TRBD1. Germline loops: CDR1 SNHLY, CDR2 FYNNEI. V lost 6 bases, J lost 2 bases, and 4 bases stayed unmatched. The CDR3 covers 15 residues. The CDR3 nucleotides read TGTGCCAGCAGAGCGACAGGGACTGGGGCCAACGTCCTGACTTTC. Its translation: CASRATGTGANVLTF.

There are a few counts of this clonotype. The chain recombines TRBV11-2 with TRBJ2-4, with 12 bases that match TRBD2. The J segment lost 3 bases and the V segment lost 4 bases, leaving 4 bases of the junction unmatched. The CDR3 runs 16 residues. Looked up from germline, CDR1 is SGHAT and CDR2 is FQNNGV. As DNA, the CDR3 is TGTGCCAGCAGCTCTAGCGGGGGGGCCGGCAAAAACATTCAGTACTTC. It is translated as CASSSSGGAGKNIQYF.

This clonotype qualifies as medium-sized. The V call is TRBV7-2, the J call TRBJ2-5; 9 bases are shared with TRBD2. V lost 5 bases, J lost 13 bases, and 14 bases stayed unmatched. This CDR3 contains 14 residues. Germline V gene data show CDR1 as SGHTA and CDR2 as FQGNSA. CDR3 region: CASSPVLAGTSLYF. CDR3 coding DNA: TGTGCCAGCAGCCCCGTGCTGGCCGGGACTAGCTTGTACTTC.

By sample share, this clonotype is medium-sized. This rearrangement joins TRBV20-1 to TRBJ2-1, with D perhaps given as TRBD1 or TRBD2 (5 bases each). CDR1 and CDR2 from the germline V gene are DFQATT and SNEGSKA (reference sequence). The CDR3 extends over 15 amino acids. V lost 6 bases to trimming and J lost 8 bases, with 23 bases between them. DNA for the CDR3: TGCAGTGCGGATCAACGGGGACGGGCTATAGATGAGCAGTTCTTC. The encoded protein is CSADQRGRAIDEQFF.

The table lists this clonotype with a few counts. The chain has TRBV9 and TRBJ2-3; 10 bases match TRBD2. The CDR3 totals 14 residues. Trimming at V came to 4 bases and at J to 4 bases, leaving 3 bases not matched to a gene. Germline V CDR1 and CDR2: SGDLS, YYNGEE. CDR3: CASSIAGGSDTQYF. The CDR3 DNA reads as TGTGCCAGCAGCATAGCGGGGGGCTCAGATACGCAGTATTTT. The full variable domain, completed using reference TRBV9 and TRBJ2-3, is DSGVTQTPKHLITATGQRVTLRCSPRSGDLSVYWYQQSLDQGLQFLIQYYNGEERAKGNILERFSAQQFPDLHSELNLSSLELGDSALYFCASSIAGGSDTQYFGPGTRLTVL.

By share of the sample, this clonotype is medium-sized (0.01 to 0.1%). CDR3 in DNA: TGCAGTGCCCGGGGGGTGGGTCTCGGCGAGCAGTACTTC. Translating it yields CSARGVGLGEQYF. V is TRBV20-1 and J is TRBJ2-7, with 7 bases aligning to TRBD2. The CDR3 has 13 amino acids. Germline trimming cut 6 bases from V and 6 bases from J; bases unmatched to any gene: 11. Germline assignment: CDR1 DFQATT and CDR2 SNEGSKA (reference sequence).